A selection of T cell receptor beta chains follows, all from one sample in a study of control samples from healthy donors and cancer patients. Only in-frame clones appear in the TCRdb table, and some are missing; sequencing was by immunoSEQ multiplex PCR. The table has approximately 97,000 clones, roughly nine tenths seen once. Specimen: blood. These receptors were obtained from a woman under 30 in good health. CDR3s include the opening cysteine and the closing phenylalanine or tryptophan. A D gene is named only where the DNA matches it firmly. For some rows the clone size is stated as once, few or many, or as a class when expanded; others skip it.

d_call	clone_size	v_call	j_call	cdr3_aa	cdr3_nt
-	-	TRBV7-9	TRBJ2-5	CASSHSLETQYF	TGTGCCAGCAGCCACAGCTTAGAGACCCAGTACTTC
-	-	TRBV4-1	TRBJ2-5	CASSPQYMGTQYF	TGCGCCAGCAGCCCACAATACATGGGGACCCAGTACTTC
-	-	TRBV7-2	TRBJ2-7	CASSLVSWNEQYF	TGTGCCAGCAGCTTAGTAAGCTGGAACGAGCAGTACTTC
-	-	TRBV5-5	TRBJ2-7	CASSLNRDTAYEQYF	TGTGCCAGCAGCCTGAACCGGGACACTGCCTACGAGCAGTACTTC
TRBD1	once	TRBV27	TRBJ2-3	CASSFGQGARSSTDTQYF	TGTGCCAGCAGTTTCGGCCAGGGGGCGCGTTCTAGCACAGATACGCAGTATTTT
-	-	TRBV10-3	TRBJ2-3	CAISRHHPPDTQYF	TGTGCCATCTCCCGCCACCATCCACCAGATACGCAGTATTTT
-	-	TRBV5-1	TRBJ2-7	CASSLRDGAYEQYF	TGCGCCAGCAGCTTGCGAGACGGTGCCTACGAGCAGTACTTC
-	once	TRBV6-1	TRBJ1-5	CASSEKIGQPQHF	TGTGCCAGCAGTGAAAAAATAGGCCAGCCCCAGCATTTT
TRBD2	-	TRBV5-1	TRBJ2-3	CASSSGLAGGTSTDTQYF	TGCGCCAGCAGCTCCGGACTAGCGGGGGGAACTAGCACAGATACGCAGTATTTT
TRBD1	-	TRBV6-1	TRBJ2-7	CASSEDRVFHEQYF	TGTGCCAGCAGTGAGGACAGGGTTTTCCACGAGCAGTACTTC
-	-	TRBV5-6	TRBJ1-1	CASSKLAKAGGNTEAFF	TGTGCCAGCAGTAAATTAGCGAAAGCGGGGGGAAACACTGAAGCTTTCTTT
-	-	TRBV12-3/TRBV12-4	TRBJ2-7	CASSLLLGNEQYF	TGTGCCAGCAGCCTCCTGCTAGGGAACGAGCAGTACTTC
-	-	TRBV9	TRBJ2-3	CASSVQGDLSTDTQYF	TGTGCCAGCAGCGTTCAAGGGGACTTAAGCACAGATACGCAGTATTTT
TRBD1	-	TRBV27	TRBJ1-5	CASSYGQGSNQPQHF	TGTGCCAGCAGTTACGGACAGGGATCCAATCAGCCCCAGCATTTT
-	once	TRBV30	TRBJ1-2	CAWSGDLYGYTF	TGTGCCTGGAGTGGGGACCTCTATGGCTACACCTTC
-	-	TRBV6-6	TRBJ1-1	CASSYLENTEAFF	TGTGCCAGCAGTTACTTGGAGAACACTGAAGCTTTCTTT
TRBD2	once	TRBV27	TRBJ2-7	CASSPFTSGGTYEQYF	TGTGCCAGCAGTCCTTTTACTAGCGGGGGGACCTACGAGCAGTACTTC
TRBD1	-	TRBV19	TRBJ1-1	CASSLTGGTATAEAFF	TGTGCCAGTAGTCTGACAGGGGGAACAGCTACCGCTGAAGCTTTCTTT
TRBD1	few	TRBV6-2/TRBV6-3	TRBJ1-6	CASSHRGSPLHF	TGTGCCAGCAGCCACAGGGGATCACCCCTCCACTTT
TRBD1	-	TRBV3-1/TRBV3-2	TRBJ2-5	CASSLLTGDKTQYF	TGTGCCAGCAGCCTGCTTACAGGGGATAAGACCCAGTACTTC
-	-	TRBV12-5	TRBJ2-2	CASGLRGAGELFF	TGTGCTAGTGGTTTGAGGGGGGCCGGGGAGCTGTTTTTT
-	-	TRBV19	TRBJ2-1	CASSIGPNNNEQFF	TGTGCCAGTAGTATCGGGCCAAATAACAATGAGCAGTTCTTC
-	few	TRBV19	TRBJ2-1	CASRPGYGSHEQFF	TGTGCCAGTAGGCCGGGTTACGGTTCCCATGAGCAGTTCTTC
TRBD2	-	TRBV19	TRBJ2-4	CASSLGGSKNIQYF	TGTGCCAGTAGTTTGGGGGGGTCCAAAAACATTCAGTACTTC
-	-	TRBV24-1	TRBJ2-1	CATSGLLSYNEQFF	TGTGCCACCAGTGGACTTCTCTCCTACAATGAGCAGTTCTTC
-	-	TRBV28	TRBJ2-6	CASSVRTQSGANVLTF	TGTGCCAGCAGTGTCCGGACTCAGTCTGGGGCCAACGTCCTGACTTTC
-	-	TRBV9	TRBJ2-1	CASSARPAGGYNEQFF	TGTGCCAGCAGCGCCCGTCCGGCCGGGGGATACAATGAGCAGTTCTTC
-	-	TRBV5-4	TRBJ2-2	CASSILNGELFF	TGTGCCAGCAGCATCCTCAACGGGGAGCTGTTTTTT